This is a list of T cell receptor beta chains from one sample in a study of shared clonotypes between healthy human individuals. Assay: immunoSEQ multiplex PCR; the TCRdb copy retains only in-frame clones and omits some. The table lists roughly 770,000 clones, about 97% of them singletons. The sequenced sample was naive CD8+ T cells sorted from blood. The receptors originated from a man aged 25-45 years in good health. Each CDR3 is given with its conserved first and last residue. Fields, in order: D gene, clone size, V gene, J gene, CDR3 protein, CDR3 DNA. D genes are given only for firm matches. Clone size, where shown, is once, few, many, or a class for clones that have expanded.

D gene: TRBD2
clone size: -
V gene: TRBV7-9
J gene: TRBJ2-7
CDR3 protein: CASSSGLDGRSYEQYF
CDR3 DNA: TGTGCCAGCAGCTCGGGACTAGATGGGAGGTCCTACGAGCAGTACTTC

D gene: -
clone size: -
V gene: TRBV6-1
J gene: TRBJ2-7
CDR3 protein: CASSKQVSSYEQYF
CDR3 DNA: TGTGCCAGCAGTAAACAGGTCAGCTCCTACGAGCAGTACTTC

D gene: -
clone size: -
V gene: TRBV4-1
J gene: TRBJ2-7
CDR3 protein: CASSQTLFSGPSYEQYF
CDR3 DNA: TGCGCCAGCAGCCAAACCCTTTTTAGCGGCCCCTCCTACGAGCAGTACTTC

D gene: -
clone size: -
V gene: TRBV7-6
J gene: TRBJ2-7
CDR3 protein: CASSLSPLRVHEQYF
CDR3 DNA: TGTGCCAGCAGCTTATCCCCCCTCAGGGTACACGAGCAGTACTTC

D gene: TRBD2
clone size: -
V gene: TRBV7-2
J gene: TRBJ2-1
CDR3 protein: CASSLNPSGANEQFF
CDR3 DNA: TGTGCCAGCAGCTTAAATCCTAGCGGGGCGAATGAGCAGTTCTTC

D gene: -
clone size: -
V gene: TRBV7-2
J gene: TRBJ1-1
CDR3 protein: CACVRDTEAFF
CDR3 DNA: TGTGCCTGCGTCCGGGACACTGAAGCTTTCTTT

D gene: TRBD1
clone size: once
V gene: TRBV13
J gene: TRBJ2-7
CDR3 protein: CASSYRDRGYYEQYF
CDR3 DNA: TGTGCCAGCAGCTACCGGGACAGGGGATACTACGAGCAGTACTTC

D gene: -
clone size: -
V gene: TRBV5-6
J gene: TRBJ1-4
CDR3 protein: CASTRGGTNEKLFF
CDR3 DNA: TGTGCCAGCACCCGAGGTGGGACTAATGAAAAACTGTTTTTT

D gene: -
clone size: -
V gene: TRBV5-1
J gene: TRBJ2-3
CDR3 protein: CASLGGTSTDTQYF
CDR3 DNA: TGCGCCAGCCTGGGAGGAACTAGCACAGATACGCAGTATTTT

D gene: -
clone size: -
V gene: TRBV5-4
J gene: TRBJ2-3
CDR3 protein: CASTMLAAGGTDTQYF
CDR3 DNA: TGTGCCAGCACAATGCTTGCGGCAGGAGGCACAGATACGCAGTATTTT

D gene: TRBD1
clone size: -
V gene: TRBV27
J gene: TRBJ2-2
CDR3 protein: CASSWTGNTGELFF
CDR3 DNA: TGTGCCAGCAGTTGGACAGGGAACACCGGGGAGCTGTTTTTT

D gene: -
clone size: -
V gene: TRBV4-2
J gene: TRBJ2-1
CDR3 protein: CASSQDPGSRWKFF
CDR3 DNA: TGTGCCAGCAGCCAAGATCCGGGTTCCCGTTGGAAGTTCTTC